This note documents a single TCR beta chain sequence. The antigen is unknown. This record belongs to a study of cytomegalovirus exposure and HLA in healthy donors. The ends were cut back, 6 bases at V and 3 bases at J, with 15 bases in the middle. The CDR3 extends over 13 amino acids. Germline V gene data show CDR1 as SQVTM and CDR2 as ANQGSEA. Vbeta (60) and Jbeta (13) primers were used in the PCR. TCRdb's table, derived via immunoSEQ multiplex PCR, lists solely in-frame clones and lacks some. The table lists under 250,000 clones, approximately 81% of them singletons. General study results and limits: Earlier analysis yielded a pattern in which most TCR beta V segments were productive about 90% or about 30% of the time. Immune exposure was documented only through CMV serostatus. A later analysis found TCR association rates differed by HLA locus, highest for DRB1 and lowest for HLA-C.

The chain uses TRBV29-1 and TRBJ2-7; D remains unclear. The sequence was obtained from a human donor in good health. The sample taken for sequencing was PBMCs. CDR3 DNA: TGCAGCGTCGCCCCCCTGGCTGACTACGAGCAGTACTTC. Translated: CSVAPLADYEQYF.